The T cell receptor beta chain under discussion was sequenced for a study of blood T cell repertoires in COVID-19. The overall study: Collection of acute and convalescent COVID-19 samples took place in the United States, Italy and Spain. The analysed material was cDNA or gDNA that came from T cells, B-cell-depleted T cells, or PBMCs.

Authors' analysis steps: For nucleated cells, counts were estimated from reference gene primer amplification. Generated by immunoSEQ multiplex PCR, the TCRdb table keeps only in-frame clones and is missing some. V, J and clone size are taken as reported in that table, and D and trimming were inferred from the DNA itself. The sample lists some 310,000 clones; 85% to 90% were seen once. The V end lost 6 bases, the J end lost 6 bases, and 11 bases lay between the germline ends. Germline-derived CDR1 and CDR2 are LNHDA and SQIVND (reference sequence). This CDR3 is built from 13 residues. Seattle-derived patients entered the study during active infection and were followed longitudinally.

This TCR was recovered from a woman aged 25 to 39 with COVID-19, enrolled during active disease. This chain joins TRBV19 and TRBJ2-2; the D is unclear. Material for sequencing was peripheral blood. CDR3 in amino acids: CASRSGWAGELFF. DNA for the CDR3: TGTGCCAGTAGATCAGGCTGGGCCGGGGAGCTGTTTTTT.